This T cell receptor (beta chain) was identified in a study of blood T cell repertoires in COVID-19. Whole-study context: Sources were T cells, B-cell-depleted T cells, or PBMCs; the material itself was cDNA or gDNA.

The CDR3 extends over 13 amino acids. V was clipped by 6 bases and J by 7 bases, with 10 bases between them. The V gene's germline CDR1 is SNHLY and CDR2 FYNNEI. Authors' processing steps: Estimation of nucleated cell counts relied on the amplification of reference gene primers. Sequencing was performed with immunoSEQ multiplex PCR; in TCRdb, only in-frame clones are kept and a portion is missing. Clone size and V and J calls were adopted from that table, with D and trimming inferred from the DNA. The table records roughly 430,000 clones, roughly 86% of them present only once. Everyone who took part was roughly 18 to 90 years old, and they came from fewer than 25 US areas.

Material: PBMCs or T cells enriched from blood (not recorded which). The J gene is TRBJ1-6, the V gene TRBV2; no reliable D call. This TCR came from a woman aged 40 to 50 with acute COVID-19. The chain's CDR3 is CASSAEQNSPLHF. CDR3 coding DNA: TGTGCCAGCAGCGCCGAACAGAATTCACCCCTCCACTTT.